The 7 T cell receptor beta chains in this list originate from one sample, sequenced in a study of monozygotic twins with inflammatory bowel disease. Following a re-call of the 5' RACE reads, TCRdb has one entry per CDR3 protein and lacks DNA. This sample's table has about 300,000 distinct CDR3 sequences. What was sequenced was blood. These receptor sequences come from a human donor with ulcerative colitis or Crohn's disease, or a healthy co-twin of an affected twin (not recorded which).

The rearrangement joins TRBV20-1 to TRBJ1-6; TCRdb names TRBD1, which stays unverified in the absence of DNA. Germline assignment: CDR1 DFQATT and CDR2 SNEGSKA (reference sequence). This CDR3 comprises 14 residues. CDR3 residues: CSARGVRVTSPLHF.

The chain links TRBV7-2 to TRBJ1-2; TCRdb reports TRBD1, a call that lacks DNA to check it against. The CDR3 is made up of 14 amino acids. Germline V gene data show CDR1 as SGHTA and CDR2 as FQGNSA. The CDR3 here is CASSRGQTLYGYTF.

The chain's CDR3 is CASSLALGARGYF. This rearrangement joins TRBV12-3 or TRBV12-4 to TRBJ2-7; TCRdb's D call of TRBD1 is untestable without DNA. This CDR3 spans 13 amino acids.

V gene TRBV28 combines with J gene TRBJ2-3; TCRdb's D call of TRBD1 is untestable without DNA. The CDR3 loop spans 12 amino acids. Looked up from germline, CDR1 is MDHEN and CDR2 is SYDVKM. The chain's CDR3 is CASISPLDTQYF.

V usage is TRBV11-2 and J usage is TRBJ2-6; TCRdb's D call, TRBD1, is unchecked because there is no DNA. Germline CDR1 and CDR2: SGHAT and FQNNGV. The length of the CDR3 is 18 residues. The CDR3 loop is CASSLVGTGGSGANVLTF.

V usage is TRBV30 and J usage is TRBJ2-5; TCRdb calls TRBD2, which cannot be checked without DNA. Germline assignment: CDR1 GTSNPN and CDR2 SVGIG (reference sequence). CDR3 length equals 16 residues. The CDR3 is CAWSVLMRGYQETQYF.

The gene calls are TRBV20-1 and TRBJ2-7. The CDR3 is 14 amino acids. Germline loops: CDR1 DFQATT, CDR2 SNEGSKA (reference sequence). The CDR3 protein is CSARDSTRAYEQYF.